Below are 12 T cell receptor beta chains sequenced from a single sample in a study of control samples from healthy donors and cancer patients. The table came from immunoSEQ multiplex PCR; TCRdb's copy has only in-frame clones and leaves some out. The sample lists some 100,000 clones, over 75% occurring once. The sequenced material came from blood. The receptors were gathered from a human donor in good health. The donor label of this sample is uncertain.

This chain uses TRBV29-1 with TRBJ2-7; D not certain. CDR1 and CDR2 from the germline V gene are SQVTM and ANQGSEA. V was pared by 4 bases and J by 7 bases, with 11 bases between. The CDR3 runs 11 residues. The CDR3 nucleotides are TGCAGCGTTGTGAAGGGTGGGGAGCAGTACGTC. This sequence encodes CSVVKGGEQYV.

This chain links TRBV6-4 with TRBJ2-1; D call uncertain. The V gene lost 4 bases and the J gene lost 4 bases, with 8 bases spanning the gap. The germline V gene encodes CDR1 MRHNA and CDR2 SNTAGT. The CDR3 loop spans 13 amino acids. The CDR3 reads CASSAGPYNEQFF. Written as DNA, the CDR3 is TGTGCCAGCAGTGCCGGACCGTACAATGAGCAGTTCTTC.

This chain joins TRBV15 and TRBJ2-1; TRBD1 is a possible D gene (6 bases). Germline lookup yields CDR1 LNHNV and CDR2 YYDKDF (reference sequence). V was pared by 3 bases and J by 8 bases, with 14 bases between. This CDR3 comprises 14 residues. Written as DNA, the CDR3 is TGTGCCACCAGCAGCCACAGGGTATCTGATGAGCAGTTCTTC. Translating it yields CATSSHRVSDEQFF.

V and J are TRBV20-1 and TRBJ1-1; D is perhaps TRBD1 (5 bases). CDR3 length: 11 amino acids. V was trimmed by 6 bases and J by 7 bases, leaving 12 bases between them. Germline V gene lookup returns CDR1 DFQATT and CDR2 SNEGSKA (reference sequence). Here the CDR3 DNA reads TGCAGTGCAGGACCCAGGGATGAAGCTTTCTTT. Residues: CSAGPRDEAFF.

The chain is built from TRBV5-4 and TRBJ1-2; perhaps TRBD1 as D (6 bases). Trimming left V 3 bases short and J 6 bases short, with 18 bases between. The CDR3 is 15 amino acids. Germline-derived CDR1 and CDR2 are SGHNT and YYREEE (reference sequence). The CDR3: CASSSPTQSGDGYTF. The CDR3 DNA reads TGTGCCAGCAGCTCGCCAACACAGTCAGGGGATGGCTACACCTTC.

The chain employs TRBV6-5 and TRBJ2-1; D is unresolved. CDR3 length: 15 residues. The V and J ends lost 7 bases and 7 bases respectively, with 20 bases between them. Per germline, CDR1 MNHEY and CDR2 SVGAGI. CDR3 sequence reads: CASTQQVPRANEQFF. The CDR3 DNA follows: TGTGCCAGCACCCAGCAGGTCCCTCGGGCTAATGAGCAGTTCTTC.

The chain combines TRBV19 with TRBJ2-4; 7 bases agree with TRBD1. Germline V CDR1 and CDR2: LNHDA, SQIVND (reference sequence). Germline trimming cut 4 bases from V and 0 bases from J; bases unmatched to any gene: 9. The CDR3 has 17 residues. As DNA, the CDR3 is TGTGCCAGTAGTACTCCGGGGACAGCACTAGCCAAAAACATTCAGTACTTC. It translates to CASSTPGTALAKNIQYF.

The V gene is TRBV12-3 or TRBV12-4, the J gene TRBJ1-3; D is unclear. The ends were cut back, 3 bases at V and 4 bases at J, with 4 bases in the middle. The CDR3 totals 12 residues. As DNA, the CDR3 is TGTGCCAGCAGTTTTCTCGGAAACACCATATATTTT. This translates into CASSFLGNTIYF.

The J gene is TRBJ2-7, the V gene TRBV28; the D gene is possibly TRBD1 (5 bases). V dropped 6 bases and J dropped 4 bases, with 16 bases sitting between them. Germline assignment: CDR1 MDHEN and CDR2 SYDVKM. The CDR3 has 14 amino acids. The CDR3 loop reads CASRDSGAKYEQYF. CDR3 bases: TGTGCCAGCAGGGATAGTGGGGCGAAATACGAGCAGTACTTC.

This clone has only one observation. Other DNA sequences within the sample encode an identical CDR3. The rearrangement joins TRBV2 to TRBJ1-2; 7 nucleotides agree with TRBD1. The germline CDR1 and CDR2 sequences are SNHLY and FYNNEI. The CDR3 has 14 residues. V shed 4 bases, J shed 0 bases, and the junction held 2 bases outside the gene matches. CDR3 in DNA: TGTGCCAGCAGTGCCGGGACAGCTAACTATGGCTACACCTTC. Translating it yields CASSAGTANYGYTF.

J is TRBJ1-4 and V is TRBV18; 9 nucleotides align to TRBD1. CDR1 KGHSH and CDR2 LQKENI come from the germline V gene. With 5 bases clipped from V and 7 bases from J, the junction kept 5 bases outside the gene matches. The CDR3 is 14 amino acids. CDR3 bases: TGTGCCAGCTCAACGGACAGGGGAGCTGAAAAACTGTTTTTT. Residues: CASSTDRGAEKLFF.

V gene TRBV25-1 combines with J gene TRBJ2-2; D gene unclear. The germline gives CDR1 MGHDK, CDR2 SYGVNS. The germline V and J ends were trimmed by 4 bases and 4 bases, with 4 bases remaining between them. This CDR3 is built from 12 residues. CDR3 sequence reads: CASSGTTGELFF. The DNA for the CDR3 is TGTGCCAGCAGTGGTACCACCGGGGAGCTGTTTTTT.